Following are 22 T cell receptor beta chains from one sample sequenced in a study of molecular identifiers for immune sequencing clone quantification. TCRdb re-derived calls from the PCR reads in MiXCR, one entry per CDR3 protein. Among tens of thousands of distinct CDR3 sequences listed, 19% were seen once. Sequencing used naive CD8+ T cells from blood, with Jurkat cell RNA spiked in. Subset meaning: FACS-sorted CD8+CD4-CCR7+CD45RA+ naive T cells. These TCRs come from a human donor in good health. Some libraries in this study had Jurkat cell RNA spiked in.

Ten or more counts support this clonotype. The chain combines TRBV19 with TRBJ1-5; TRBD1 matches at 11 bases. The germline gives CDR1 LNHDA, CDR2 SQIVND (reference sequence). V lost 4 bases, J lost 7 bases, and 3 bases stayed unmatched. This CDR3 contains 14 residues. Here the CDR3 DNA reads TGTGCCAGTAGTAGGACAGGGGGCCTACAGCCCCAGCATTTT. Translating gives CASSRTGGLQPQHF.

The chain uses TRBV6-6 and TRBJ1-1; D is unclear. The CDR3 is 14 amino acids. From germline, CDR1 is MNHNY and CDR2 SVGAGI (reference sequence). V lost 3 bases to trimming and J lost 6 bases, with 14 bases between them. This chain's CDR3 is CASSYPGPSAEAFF. The CDR3 bases are TGTGCCAGCAGTTATCCTGGGCCGAGCGCTGAAGCTTTCTTT.

This clonotype was counted many times. The V gene is TRBV5-6, the J gene TRBJ2-4, with 9 nucleotides matching TRBD1. With V trimmed by 0 bases and J by 2 bases, 6 bases remained unmatched. The germline V gene has CDR1 SGHDT and CDR2 YYEEEE. The CDR3 has 17 amino acids. In DNA form, the CDR3 reads TGTGCCAGCAGCTTGGAAGTAGGACAGGGGACCAAAAACATTCAGTACTTC. As protein: CASSLEVGQGTKNIQYF.

V is TRBV7-9 and J is TRBJ2-1; 9 bases fit TRBD1. Germline-derived CDR1 and CDR2 are SEHNR and FQNEAQ (reference sequence). The CDR3 totals 15 residues. V trimming: 7 bases; J trimming: 5 bases; junction bases outside the gene matches: 9. CDR3 nucleotides: TGTGCCAGCACCCAGGCGGGGACAGGGAACAATGAGCAGTTCTTC. It yields the protein CASTQAGTGNNEQFF.

This clonotype was found many times. The gene calls are TRBV9 and TRBJ1-1; 8 nucleotides agree with TRBD1. V lost 6 bases, J lost 5 bases, and 9 bases stayed unmatched. There are 14 residues in the CDR3. In germline, CDR1 is SGDLS, CDR2 YYNGEE. The DNA of the CDR3 is TGTGCCAGCAACAGCCAGGGGGCTCGTACTGAAGCTTTCTTT. Translated: CASNSQGARTEAFF.

In this sample, this clonotype turned up many times. The rearrangement links TRBV18 to TRBJ1-1; D unresolved. The V end was cut by 3 bases, the J end by 1 base, with 12 bases between. From germline, CDR1 is KGHSH and CDR2 LQKENI. The CDR3 contains 15 residues. CDR3 residues: CASSPKVQPNTEAFF. CDR3 DNA sequence: TGTGCCAGCTCACCTAAAGTACAGCCGAACACTGAAGCTTTCTTT. The entire variable domain, with the rest obtained from reference TRBV18 and TRBJ1-1, is as follows: NAGVMQNPRHLVRRRGQEARLRCSPMKGHSHVYWYRQLPEEGLKFMVYLQKENIIDESGMPKERFSAEFPKEGPSILRIQQVVRGDSAAYFCASSPKVQPNTEAFFGQGTRLTVV.

Of note for this clonotype: A much larger clone is a single base away; this may be a read error. The chain combines TRBV9 with TRBJ2-7; D is uncertain. The CDR3 is 14 amino acids. Trimming pared 4 bases from V and 1 base from J, leaving 12 bases between. Germline CDR1 SGDLS, CDR2 YYNGEE. CDR3 coding DNA: TGTGCCAGCAGCCGGATCCCGGAATCCTACGAGCAGTACTTC. This translates into CASSRIPESYEQYF. Together with reference TRBV9 and TRBJ2-7, the CDR3 gives the full variable domain: DSGVTQTPKHLITATGQRVTLRCSPRSGDLSVYWYQQSLDQGLQFLIQYYNGEERAKGNILERFSAQQFPDLHSELNLSSLELGDSALYFCASSRIPESYEQYFGPGTRLTVT.

In this sample, this clonotype turned up many times. V usage is TRBV5-4 and J usage is TRBJ2-5, with D possibly TRBD2 on 6 matching bases. The CDR3 totals 14 residues. CDR1 is SGHNT, CDR2 YYREEE, per germline (reference sequence). Trimming removed 4 bases at V and 9 bases at J, with 19 bases between. As DNA, the CDR3 is TGTGCCAGCAGCGCCCTTGGGGCCTCGGGGGCCCAGTACTTC. Translated, it gives CASSALGASGAQYF.

This clonotype occurred once. The chain uses TRBV10-3 and TRBJ1-5; a weak D match, TRBD1 (5 bases). CDR1 is ENHRY and CDR2 is SYGVKD in the germline V gene. This CDR3 is built from 14 residues. V was trimmed by 3 bases and J by 4 bases, leaving 10 bases between them. The CDR3 DNA sequence: TGTGCCATCAGTGATAGGGGAGCAAATCAGCCCCAGCATTTT. Translating gives CAISDRGANQPQHF.

By its share, this clonotype is medium-sized. The gene calls are TRBV7-2 and TRBJ2-3; tentative D call: TRBD1 (6 bases). With 5 bases removed from V and 2 bases from J, the gap between germline ends came to 17 bases. The CDR3 length is 16 residues. CDR1 is SGHTA and CDR2 is FQGNSA in the germline V gene. Here the CDR3 DNA reads TGTGCCAGCAGCATACTAACAGGGCCATCCACAGATACGCAGTATTTT. Protein sequence: CASSILTGPSTDTQYF.

Many counts were recorded for this clonotype. The rearrangement joins TRBV19 to TRBJ2-3, with D unclear. The CDR3 has 15 residues. CDR1 is LNHDA, CDR2 SQIVND, per germline (reference sequence). Deletions cut 3 bases from V and 0 bases from J, with 10 bases between. The CDR3 is CASSMTGASTDTQYF. DNA of the CDR3: TGTGCCAGTAGTATGACCGGAGCTAGCACAGATACGCAGTATTTT.

Concerning this clonotype itself: A much more abundant neighbour one base away suggests this may be a read error. The chain carries TRBV12-3 or TRBV12-4 and TRBJ2-5, with 9 bases matching TRBD1. The CDR3 is made up of 15 amino acids. Trimming at V came to 4 bases and at J to 4 bases, leaving 7 bases not matched to a gene. This CDR3 reads CASSWYRGQGETQYF. The CDR3 nucleotides read TGTGCCAGCAGTTGGTACAGGGGGCAGGGAGAGACCCAGTACTTC.

This clonotype was observed many times. V and J are TRBV5-8 and TRBJ2-7, with D perhaps matching TRBD1 or TRBD2 (5 bases each). V lost 4 bases, J lost 2 bases, and 10 bases lay in between. Germline V lookup: CDR1 SGHTS, CDR2 YDEGEE. The CDR3 is made up of 13 amino acids. CDR3 nucleotide sequence: TGTGCCAGCAGCCCGGGGCCGACCTACGAGCAGTACTTC. Its translation: CASSPGPTYEQYF. Drawing the rest from reference TRBV5-8 and TRBJ2-7, the complete variable domain is EAGVTQSPTHLIKTRGQQATLRCSPISGHTSVYWYQQALGLGLQFLLWYDEGEERNRGNFPPRFSGRQFPNYSSELNVNALELEDSALYLCASSPGPTYEQYFGPGTRLTVT.

CDR3 DNA sequence: TGTGCCAGTAGTACCCTTGGTGGCGGTTCCTATGGCTACACCTTC. Translating it yields CASSTLGGGSYGYTF. This chain links TRBV19 with TRBJ1-2; D ambiguous. V dropped 4 bases and J dropped 4 bases, with 16 bases sitting between them. The length of the CDR3 is 15 residues. Germline V gives CDR1 LNHDA, CDR2 SQIVND (reference sequence).

The chain carries TRBV14 and TRBJ2-3; the D is unclear. Germline V gene data show CDR1 as SGHDN and CDR2 as FVKESK. The CDR3 is 13 amino acids. Trimming stripped 3 bases from V and 0 bases from J, with 4 bases between. In nucleotides, the CDR3 is TGTGCCAGCAGCCAGCATAGCACAGATACGCAGTATTTT. It specifies CASSQHSTDTQYF.

A word on this clonotype: A much larger clone differs by one base, so this may be a read error. The CDR3 does not close with the conserved phenylalanine or tryptophan, likely indicating a read error. V gene TRBV5-6 combines with J gene TRBJ1-1; TRBD1 matches at 8 bases. J gave up 6 bases and V 0 bases, and 10 bases lay outside the gene matches. This CDR3 has 16 residues. Germline loops: CDR1 SGHDT, CDR2 YYEEEE. CDR3 in DNA: TGTGCCAGCAGCTTGGTGGGACAGGAGGCTGGAGCTGAAGCTTTCCTT. Its translation: CASSLVGQEAGAEAFL.

The sample holds many counts of this clonotype. An end of the junction differs from the germline gene, which may be a read error. J is TRBJ1-1 and V is TRBV7-9; D not resolved. The CDR3 length is 11 residues. Germline lookup yields CDR1 SEHNR and CDR2 FQNEAQ (reference sequence). The DNA of the CDR3 is TGTGCCAGCAGCTCCCTGGGGAGGGTGGTCTTT. Its protein is CASSSLGRVVF.

This clonotype occurred many times. The chain combines TRBV20-1 with TRBJ2-5, with TRBD2 matching over 8 bases. Germline V CDR1 and CDR2: DFQATT, SNEGSKA (reference sequence). The CDR3 is 14 amino acids. The ends lost 3 bases at V and 5 bases at J; junction bases unmatched: 8. The CDR3 sequence: CSARAGLVMETQYF. The CDR3 region has the DNA TGCAGTGCTAGGGCGGGACTAGTGATGGAGACCCAGTACTTC.

This clonotype was detected ten times or more. J is TRBJ2-7 and V is TRBV2; D is uncertain. The ends were cut back, 5 bases at V and 9 bases at J, with 8 bases in the middle. The CDR3 is 10 residues long. CDR1 and CDR2 (germline): SNHLY, FYNNEI. The CDR3 sequence is CASSTDVQYF. Here the CDR3 DNA reads TGTGCCAGCAGTACGGATGTGCAGTACTTC.

This clonotype showed up just once. Sequence at one end of the junction differs from germline and may be a read error. The rearrangement uses TRBV9 and TRBJ2-1; the D is unclear. CDR3 length equals 12 residues. Germline V gene sequence: CDR1 SGDLS, CDR2 YYNGEE. The CDR3 DNA is TGTGCCAGCAGCGTAAGATACAATGAGCGGTTCTTC. Translation gives CASSVRYNERFF.

As regards this clonotype: Being one base from a much bigger clone, this may be a read error. This chain joins TRBV6-2 or TRBV6-3 and TRBJ2-7; D not resolved. The CDR3 has 13 amino acids. V gave up 6 bases and J gave up 9 bases, with 18 bases separating them. Germline V gene sequence: CDR1 MNHEY, CDR2 SVGEGT. CDR3 in DNA: TGTGCCAGCAGCCCCACTGGCTCCGGCGGGCAGTACTTC. Its protein is CASSPTGSGGQYF.

Here the CDR3 reads CASSGLGGANVLTF. The CDR3 region has the DNA TGTGCCAGCAGTGGTCTAGGTGGGGCCAACGTCCTGACTTTC. The chain links TRBV12-3 or TRBV12-4 to TRBJ2-6; D is unclear. The length of the CDR3 is 14 residues. The ends were cut back, 5 bases at V and 3 bases at J, with 8 bases in the middle.